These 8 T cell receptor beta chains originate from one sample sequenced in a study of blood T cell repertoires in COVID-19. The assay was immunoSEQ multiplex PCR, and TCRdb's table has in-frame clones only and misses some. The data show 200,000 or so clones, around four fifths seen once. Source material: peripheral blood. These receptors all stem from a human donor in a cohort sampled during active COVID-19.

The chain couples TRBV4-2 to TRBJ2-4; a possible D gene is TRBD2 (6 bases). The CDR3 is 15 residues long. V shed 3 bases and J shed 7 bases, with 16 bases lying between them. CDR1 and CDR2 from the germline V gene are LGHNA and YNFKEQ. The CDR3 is CASSQTGTQGNIQYF. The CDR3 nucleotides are TGTGCCAGCAGCCAGACCGGGACTCAAGGGAACATTCAGTACTTC.

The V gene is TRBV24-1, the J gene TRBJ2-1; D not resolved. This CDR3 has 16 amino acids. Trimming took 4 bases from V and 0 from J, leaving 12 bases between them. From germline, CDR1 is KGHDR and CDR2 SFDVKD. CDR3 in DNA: TGTGCCACCAGTGACTCCAAAATGAGCTCCTACAATGAGCAGTTCTTC. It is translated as CATSDSKMSSYNEQFF.

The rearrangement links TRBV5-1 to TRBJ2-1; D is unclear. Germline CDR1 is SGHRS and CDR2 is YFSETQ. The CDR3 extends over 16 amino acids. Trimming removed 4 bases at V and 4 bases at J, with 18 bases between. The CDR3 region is CASSRRADQSYNEQFF. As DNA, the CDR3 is TGCGCCAGCAGCCGGAGAGCAGACCAGAGTTACAATGAGCAGTTCTTC.

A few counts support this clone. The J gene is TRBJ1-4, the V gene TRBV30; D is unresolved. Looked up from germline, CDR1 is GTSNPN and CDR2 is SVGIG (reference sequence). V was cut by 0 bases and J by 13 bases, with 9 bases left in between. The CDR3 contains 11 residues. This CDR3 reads CAWSVEETLFF. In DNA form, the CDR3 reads TGTGCCTGGAGTGTAGAGGAGACACTGTTTTTT. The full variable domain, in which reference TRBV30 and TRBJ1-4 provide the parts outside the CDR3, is SQTIHQWPATLVQPVGSPLSLECTVEGTSNPNLYWYRQAAGRGLQLLFYSVGIGQISSEVPQNLSASRPQDRQFILSSKKLLLSDSGFYLCAWSVEETLFFGSGTQLSVL.

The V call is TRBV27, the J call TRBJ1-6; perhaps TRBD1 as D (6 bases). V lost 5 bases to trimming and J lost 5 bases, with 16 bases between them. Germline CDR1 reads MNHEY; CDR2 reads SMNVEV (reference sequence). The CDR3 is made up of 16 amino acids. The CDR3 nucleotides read TGTGCCAGCAGTCGCCTACAGGGTCCCCATAATTCACCCCTCCACTTT. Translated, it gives CASSRLQGPHNSPLHF.

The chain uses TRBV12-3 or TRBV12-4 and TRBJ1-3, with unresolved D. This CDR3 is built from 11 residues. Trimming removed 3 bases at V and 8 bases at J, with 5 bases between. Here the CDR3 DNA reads TGTGCCAGCAGTTTTGTAGACACCATATATTTT. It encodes CASSFVDTIYF.

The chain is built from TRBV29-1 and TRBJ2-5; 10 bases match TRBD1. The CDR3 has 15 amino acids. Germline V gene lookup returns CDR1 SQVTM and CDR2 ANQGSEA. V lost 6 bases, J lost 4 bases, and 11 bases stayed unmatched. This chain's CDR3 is CSVGPGQGFRETQYF. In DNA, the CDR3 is TGCAGCGTGGGTCCGGGACAGGGGTTTCGAGAGACCCAGTACTTC.

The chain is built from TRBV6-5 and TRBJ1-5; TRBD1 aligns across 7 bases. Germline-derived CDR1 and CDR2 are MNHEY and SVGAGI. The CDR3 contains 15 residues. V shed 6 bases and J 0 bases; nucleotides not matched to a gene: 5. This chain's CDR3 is CASRRQGYSNQPQHF. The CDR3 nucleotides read TGTGCCAGCAGACGACAGGGTTATAGCAATCAGCCCCAGCATTTT.